This T cell receptor (beta chain) came from a study of coeliac disease. Study as a whole: Coeliac patients had newly diagnosed active disease, refractory type I disease, or gluten-free diet control.

Cells were frozen in aliquots of 500,000, and one aliquot per fraction was sequenced. The repertoire was sequenced with immunoSEQ multiplex PCR; TCRdb's copy has only in-frame clones and lacks some. The repertoire holds some 4,700 clones, with 60% to 65% as singletons. Trimming took off 1 base at V and 0 bases at J, with 13 bases between the two ends. Per the germline V gene, CDR1 is MGHRA and CDR2 is YSYEKL. CDR3 length: 16 amino acids. The chain uses TRBV4-1 and TRBJ2-7, with a tentative D call TRBD2 (6 bases). The origin of this receptor is a woman in her 70s with celiac disease. The sample taken for sequencing was lamina propria lymphocytes from the gut. CDR3 residues: CASSQVFAGSSYEQYF. The DNA of the CDR3 is TGCGCCAGCAGCCAAGTCTTCGCGGGGAGCTCCTACGAGCAGTACTTC.